A selection of T cell receptor beta chains follows, all from one sample in a study of blood T cell repertoires in COVID-19. The assay was immunoSEQ multiplex PCR, and TCRdb's table has in-frame clones only and misses some. This table holds approximately 170,000 clones, more than 70% found once. The sample taken for sequencing was peripheral blood. Receptor source: a woman between 65 and 79 years old who had recovered from COVID-19. CDR3s include the opening cysteine and the closing phenylalanine or tryptophan. Each record gives: V gene, clone size, J gene, D gene, CDR3 protein, CDR3 DNA. A D gene is named only where the DNA matches it firmly. Expanded clones get a size class; other rows say once, few or many, or leave the size out.

TRBV5-1	-	TRBJ2-7	TRBD2	CASSSIAGVYEQYF	TGCGCCAGCAGCTCCATAGCGGGAGTCTACGAGCAGTACTTC
TRBV3-1/TRBV3-2	-	TRBJ1-1	-	CASSREARTEAFF	TGTGCCAGCAGCCGGGAGGCAAGGACTGAAGCTTTCTTT
TRBV18	-	TRBJ1-5	TRBD1	CASSPTGKGNQPQHF	TGTGCCAGCTCGCCGACAGGGAAGGGCAATCAGCCCCAGCATTTT
TRBV3-1/TRBV3-2	few	TRBJ2-1	-	CASSQDWGGVTNEQFF	TGTGCCAGCAGCCAAGATTGGGGCGGGGTTACCAATGAGCAGTTCTTC
TRBV27	-	TRBJ1-1	TRBD1	CASRQGLNTEAFF	TGTGCCAGCCGACAGGGACTGAACACTGAAGCTTTCTTT
TRBV19	-	TRBJ2-3	-	CASSPRQAQVDTQYF	TGTGCCAGTAGTCCCCGCCAGGCCCAGGTGGATACGCAGTATTTT
TRBV7-9	-	TRBJ1-2	-	CASSLVAAANYGYTF	TGTGCCAGCAGCTTAGTGGCCGCAGCTAACTATGGCTACACCTTC
TRBV9	-	TRBJ2-1	-	CASSVGALVGGGGQQFF	TGTGCCAGCAGCGTAGGGGCACTAGTTGGGGGAGGCGGTCAGCAGTTCTTC
TRBV15	few	TRBJ1-3	TRBD1	CATSGQGAGNTIYF	TGTGCCACCTCTGGACAGGGGGCTGGAAACACCATATATTTT
TRBV9	-	TRBJ1-4	TRBD1	CASSPRTGGGKLFF	TGTGCCAGCAGCCCTCGGACAGGGGGTGGAAAACTGTTTTTT
TRBV5-1	-	TRBJ2-3	-	CASSLPPFGLPTQYF	TGCGCCAGCAGCTTGCCCCCCTTTGGGCTCCCGACGCAGTATTTT
TRBV19	-	TRBJ2-6	-	CASSIWGPGANVLTF	TGTGCCAGTAGTATCTGGGGGCCTGGGGCCAACGTCCTGACTTTC
TRBV18	-	TRBJ2-1	-	CASSPRGSSYNEQFF	TGTGCCAGCTCACCCCGAGGGAGCTCCTACAATGAGCAGTTCTTC
TRBV9	-	TRBJ1-4	TRBD1	CASSPRTGPATNEKLFF	TGTGCCAGCAGCCCGAGGACAGGGCCAGCAACTAATGAAAAACTGTTTTTT
TRBV11-3	-	TRBJ1-1	TRBD1	CASSGDRDSEAFF	TGTGCCAGCAGCGGCGACAGGGACAGTGAAGCTTTCTTT
TRBV6-5	-	TRBJ1-4	-	CASSSPGGGGWEKLFF	TGTGCCAGCAGTTCCCCGGGGGGGGGAGGATGGGAAAAACTGTTTTTT
TRBV6-5	once	TRBJ2-2	TRBD2	CASTRSGIGELFF	TGTGCCAGCACCCGTAGCGGGATCGGGGAGCTGTTTTTT
TRBV5-1	-	TRBJ1-6	TRBD1	CASSSGDSGSPLHF	TGCGCCAGCAGCTCCGGGGACAGCGGTTCACCCCTCCACTTT
TRBV29-1	-	TRBJ2-7	-	CSVRGWGLDEQYF	TGCAGCGTGAGGGGCTGGGGGCTCGACGAGCAGTACTTC
TRBV19	-	TRBJ2-7	-	CASSMGTPGHEQYF	TGTGCCAGTAGTATGGGGACACCAGGCCACGAGCAGTACTTC
TRBV5-4	-	TRBJ2-3	-	CASSFGGKGDTQYF	TGTGCCAGCAGCTTTGGCGGGAAGGGGGATACGCAGTATTTT
TRBV5-1	few	TRBJ2-2	TRBD2	CASSMVAGNTGELFF	TGCGCCAGCAGTATGGTAGCGGGGAACACCGGGGAGCTGTTTTTT
TRBV5-4	-	TRBJ2-7	-	CASSSTAQAGEQYF	TGTGCCAGCAGCTCAACGGCACAGGCCGGGGAGCAGTACTTC
TRBV7-3	-	TRBJ2-3	-	CASSFGGETDTQYF	TGTGCCAGCAGCTTCGGCGGGGAAACAGATACGCAGTATTTT
TRBV6-6	-	TRBJ2-5	-	CASSQDSGETQYF	TGTGCCAGCAGCCAGGACAGTGGAGAGACCCAGTACTTC
TRBV19	-	TRBJ1-5	-	CASSTGGNSNQPQHF	TGTGCCAGTAGTACCGGGGGAAATAGCAATCAGCCCCAGCATTTT
TRBV5-4	-	TRBJ2-2	-	CASSLQGRASGELFF	TGTGCCAGCAGCTTGCAGGGAAGGGCATCCGGGGAGCTGTTTTTT
TRBV6-6	-	TRBJ1-5	-	CASSYPGGGQPQHF	TGTGCCAGCAGTTACCCCGGGGGGGGGCAGCCCCAGCATTTT
TRBV5-1	-	TRBJ2-3	TRBD2	CASSTGTSGPRGDTQYF	TGCGCCAGCAGCACCGGGACTAGCGGGCCCCGGGGAGATACGCAGTATTTT
TRBV19	-	TRBJ2-7	TRBD1	CASSTDRAGEQYF	TGTGCCAGTAGTACCGACAGGGCGGGCGAGCAGTACTTC
TRBV7-9	-	TRBJ1-2	-	CASSRRGGPQRDGYTF	TGTGCCAGCAGCCGAAGGGGGGGCCCCCAAAGGGATGGCTACACCTTC
TRBV14	-	TRBJ1-2	-	CASSQGAQTGYGYTF	TGTGCCAGCAGCCAAGGGGCGCAGACGGGGTATGGCTACACCTTC
TRBV27	-	TRBJ2-7	TRBD2	CASSLRRTSSSYEQYF	TGTGCCAGCAGTCTCCGCCGGACTAGCAGCTCCTACGAGCAGTACTTC
TRBV6-1	-	TRBJ2-1	-	CASSELRDHNEQFF	TGTGCCAGCAGTGAATTGCGGGATCACAATGAGCAGTTCTTC
TRBV28	-	TRBJ2-5	TRBD2	CASRREVYQETQYF	TGTGCCAGCAGGCGGGAGGTGTACCAAGAGACCCAGTACTTC
TRBV27	-	TRBJ2-3	TRBD2	CASSARTSAQYF	TGTGCCAGCAGTGCACGGACTAGCGCGCAGTATTTT
TRBV6-1	once	TRBJ2-7	-	CASSEAPGLRSYEQYF	TGTGCCAGCAGTGAAGCGCCGGGACTCCGCTCCTACGAGCAGTACTTC